Sequencing of this T cell receptor beta chain was carried out in a study of vaccination and CD4 T cells after COVID-19. The treatment was: roughly ten-day PBMC culture with coronavirus spike peptide pools or control peptides (ViraFEST assay). As concerns this clonotype: Its antigen is still unknown.

Sequenced with the Oncomine TCR Beta short-read assay was DNA taken from cultured CD4+ T cells. TCRdb ran MiXCR on the PCR reads and lists one entry per CDR3 protein. The repertoire holds 6,000 to 6,500 distinct CDR3 sequences, 18% seen once, with around 20% in the top ten. The germline CDR1 and CDR2 sequences are SGDLS and YYNGEE. The CDR3 is 17 amino acids. The trim removed 0 bases at V and 3 bases at J, leaving 6 bases unmatched. Material: CD4+ T cells from blood, cultured in vitro. The chain joins TRBV9 to TRBJ2-3, with 11 bases identical to TRBD2. This receptor was identified in a human donor who had recovered from COVID-19. The chain's CDR3 is CASSVGASGRLTDTQYF. The DNA for the CDR3 is TGTGCCAGCAGCGTAGGGGCTAGCGGGAGGCTGACAGATACGCAGTATTTT. The full variable domain, completed using reference TRBV9 and TRBJ2-3, is DSGVTQTPKHLITATGQRVTLRCSPRSGDLSVYWYQQSLDQGLQFLIQYYNGEERAKGNILERFSAQQFPDLHSELNLSSLELGDSALYFCASSVGASGRLTDTQYFGPGTRLTVL.